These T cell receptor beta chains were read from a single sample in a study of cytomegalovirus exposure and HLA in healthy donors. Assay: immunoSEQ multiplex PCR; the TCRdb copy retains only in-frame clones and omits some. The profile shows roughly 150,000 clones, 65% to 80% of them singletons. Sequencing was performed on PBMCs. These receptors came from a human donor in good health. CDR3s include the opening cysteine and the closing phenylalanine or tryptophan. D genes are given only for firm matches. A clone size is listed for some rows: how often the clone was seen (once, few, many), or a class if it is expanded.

CASSFSGNTGELFF,TGTGCCAGCAGCTTTAGCGGGAACACCGGGGAGCTGTTTTTT,NA,TRBJ2-2,NA,TRBV5-8
CASRRTSGPYEQYF,TGTGCCAGCAGACGGACTAGCGGCCCCTACGAGCAGTACTTC,NA,TRBJ2-7,TRBD2,TRBV2
CSDGRPSGRGGSSYNEQFF,TGCAGCGACGGAAGGCCTAGCGGGAGGGGGGGGAGCTCCTACAATGAGCAGTTCTTC,NA,TRBJ2-1,TRBD2,TRBV29-1
CASGLLQGQPQHF,TGTGCTAGTGGTTTGTTACAGGGGCAGCCCCAGCATTTT,NA,TRBJ1-5,TRBD1,TRBV12-5
CSVRRSYNEQFF,TGCAGCGTGAGAAGATCCTACAATGAGCAGTTCTTC,few,TRBJ2-1,NA,TRBV29-1
CASSPGGSSTGRPLHF,TGTGCCAGCAGCCCAGGGGGATCATCCACAGGGCGGCCCCTCCACTTT,NA,TRBJ1-6,TRBD1,TRBV7-9
CASSKWRGGGTASNQPQHF,TGTGCCAGCAGCAAATGGAGGGGCGGGGGGACGGCGAGCAATCAGCCCCAGCATTTT,NA,TRBJ1-5,NA,TRBV21-1
CASSSGQGGHEQYF,TGCGCCAGCAGCTCGGGTCAGGGGGGCCACGAGCAGTACTTC,NA,TRBJ2-7,NA,TRBV5-1
CASSIDAGVQFF,TGTGCCAGTAGTATAGATGCAGGGGTGCAGTTCTTC,few,TRBJ2-1,NA,TRBV19
CASSLSRIGNTIYF,TGTGCCAGCAGTTTAAGCAGGATTGGAAACACCATATATTTT,NA,TRBJ1-3,NA,TRBV28
CASSIVLAVYKNIQYF,TGTGCCAGTAGTATTGTGCTAGCGGTTTACAAAAACATTCAGTACTTC,NA,TRBJ2-4,TRBD2,TRBV19
CASSLGQGDGETQYF,TGTGCCAGCAGCCTGGGACAGGGGGATGGAGAGACCCAGTACTTC,NA,TRBJ2-5,TRBD1,TRBV5-6
CASSLSSATGVGDTQYF,TGTGCCAGCTCACTAAGTAGCGCGACAGGGGTTGGAGATACGCAGTATTTT,few,TRBJ2-3,TRBD1,TRBV18
CASSLKEVRLAAYEQYF,TGTGCCAGCAGCTTAAAGGAGGTCCGACTAGCGGCCTACGAGCAGTACTTC,NA,TRBJ2-7,TRBD2,TRBV7-3
CASSKGTVRRDTQYF,TGTGCCAGCAGTAAAGGGACAGTTCGACGGGATACGCAGTATTTT,NA,TRBJ2-3,TRBD1,TRBV28
CASKAGDSTDTQYF,TGTGCCAGCAAAGCAGGCGATAGCACAGATACGCAGTATTTT,few,TRBJ2-3,NA,TRBV2
CASSMATGGGTYEQYF,TGTGCCAGTAGTATGGCAACAGGCGGCGGAACCTACGAGCAGTACTTC,NA,TRBJ2-7,NA,TRBV19
CASTTPGQGAKYEQYF,TGCGCCAGCACCACCCCCGGGCAGGGGGCTAAATACGAGCAGTACTTC,NA,TRBJ2-7,TRBD1,TRBV10-2
CASSLTGNTGELFF,TGTGCCAGCAGCTTAACCGGGAACACCGGGGAGCTGTTTTTT,once,TRBJ2-2,NA,TRBV7-3
CASSSPLAYQETQYF,TGTGCCAGCAGCTCCCCCCTTGCGTACCAAGAGACCCAGTACTTC,NA,TRBJ2-5,NA,TRBV7-9
CASILAGTAGTGELFF,TGTGCCAGCATCCTAGCGGGAACGGCTGGTACCGGGGAGCTGTTTTTT,few,TRBJ2-2,TRBD2,TRBV28
CSAREVYEQYF,TGCAGTGCTAGAGAGGTCTACGAGCAGTACTTC,NA,TRBJ2-7,NA,TRBV20-1
CASRDSQGSNQPQHF,TGTGCCAGCAGGGACTCACAGGGGAGCAATCAGCCCCAGCATTTT,NA,TRBJ1-5,TRBD1,TRBV6-6
CASSWTGTGGKNTEAFF,TGTGCCAGCAGCTGGACCGGGACAGGGGGGAAGAACACTGAAGCTTTCTTT,NA,TRBJ1-1,TRBD1,TRBV5-6
CASSQEAQGAGEQYF,TGCGCCAGCAGCCAAGAAGCCCAGGGGGCAGGGGAGCAGTACTTC,NA,TRBJ2-7,TRBD1,TRBV4-1
CASSIGGDTPHF,TGTGCCAGTAGTATAGGAGGGGACACCCCCCACTTC,NA,TRBJ2-5,NA,TRBV19
CASSPPGLAGNNEQFF,TGTGCCAGCTCACCGCCGGGGCTAGCGGGGAACAATGAGCAGTTCTTC,NA,TRBJ2-1,TRBD2,TRBV18
CASSLVTSGQWYEQYF,TGTGCCAGCAGTTTGGTCACTAGCGGTCAATGGTACGAGCAGTACTTC,NA,TRBJ2-7,TRBD2,TRBV28